The 18 T cell receptor gamma chains reported below all come from one sample, sequenced in a study of gamma-delta T cells after stem cell transplantation. TCRdb re-called the RT-PCR reads using CATT. Here the sample spans approximately 200 gamma-chain clones, 34% being singletons. The sequenced sample was gamma-delta T cells. Receptors were obtained from a human donor. It is not recorded whose cells these are; they may come from a transplant donor.

The V gene remains uncalled, whereas the J gene is TRGJP. This CDR3 region has 18 residues. The CDR3 DNA reads TGTGCCTTGTGGGAGGTGAGAGTATTGGAGTTGGGCAAAAAAATCAAGGTATTT. It encodes CALWEVRVLELGKKIKVF.

This clone turned up a few times. A read error is likely here: a far larger clone is one base away. The rearrangement joins TRGV8 to TRGJ1 or TRGJ2. In the absence of a J gene in TCRdb, the DNA was matched to germline to assign it here. The CDR3 runs to 13 residues. Germline CDR1 is VENAVY and CDR2 is YDSYNSRV. Trimming took 1 base from V and 10 from J; bases not matched to a gene: 10. Here the CDR3 DNA reads TGTGCCACCTGGGATAGAGATCTGGGAAAGAAACTCTTT. Translation: CATWDRDLGKKLF.

The rearrangement joins TRGV9 to TRGJP. TCRdb does not report a J gene; here it was assigned by matching the DNA to germline references. This CDR3 comprises 17 residues. The J segment lost 7 bases and the V segment lost 2 bases, leaving 8 bases of the junction unmatched. Germline lookup yields CDR1 GITISATS and CDR2 ISYDGTV (reference sequence). The CDR3 DNA is TGTGCCTTGTGGGAGGCGGAGGGGGAGTTGGGCAAAAAAATCAAGGTATTT. It codes for CALWEAEGELGKKIKVF.

The chain uses TRGV8 and TRGJ1 or TRGJ2. The J gene was not available in TCRdb and was assigned here by matching the DNA to germline segments. CDR1 is VENAVY and CDR2 is YDSYNSRV in the germline V gene. This CDR3 spans 11 amino acids. Unmatched junction bases numbered 3, after V lost 2 bases and J lost 8 bases. The CDR3 sequence is CATWDINKKLF. In DNA form, the CDR3 reads TGTGCCACCTGGGATATTAATAAGAAACTCTTT.

The chain has TRGV2 and TRGJ1 or TRGJ2. The J gene was missing in TCRdb and was found by matching the end of the DNA to germline. Unmatched junction bases numbered 11, after V lost 10 bases and J lost 5 bases. There are 12 residues in the CDR3. Germline V CDR1 and CDR2: EGSNGY, YDSYNSKV. The CDR3 DNA reads as TGTGCCACAGGGGAGAGAGATTATAAGAAACTCTTT. Encoded protein: CATGERDYKKLF.

Concerning this clone: An end of the junction differs from the germline gene, which may be a read error. CDR3 in amino acids: CATWDRPIGTGWFKIF. The CDR3 region has the DNA TGTGCCACCTGGGACAGGCCGATTGGTACTGGTTGGTTCAAAATATTT. The chain uses TRGV2 and TRGJP1. Germline values: CDR1 EGSNGY, CDR2 YDSYNSKV. The CDR3 extends over 16 amino acids.

V is TRGV9 and J is TRGJP. The trim removed 0 bases at V and 5 bases at J, leaving 4 bases unmatched. This CDR3 spans 17 amino acids. Germline V gene lookup returns CDR1 GITISATS and CDR2 ISYDGTV (reference sequence). DNA for the CDR3: TGTGCCTTGTGGGAGGTGCTAGAAGAGTTGGGCAAAAAAATCAAGGTATTT. Encoded protein: CALWEVLEELGKKIKVF.

The J gene was not called, though the V gene is TRGV2. CDR1 EGSNGY and CDR2 YDSYNSKV come from the germline V gene. The CDR3 runs 11 residues. This CDR3 reads CATWDGRGVLF. The CDR3 DNA reads TGTGCCACCTGGGACGGGCGGGGTGTTCTCTTT.

This clone was counted a few times. A far larger clone differs by one base, so this is likely a read error. The chain carries TRGV9 and TRGJ1 or TRGJ2. CDR3 size: 14 residues. Germline CDR1 reads GITISATS; CDR2 reads ISYDGTV (reference sequence). CDR3 bases: TGTGCCTTGTGGGATGCAGCGAATTATTCTAAGAAACTCTTT. Translation gives CALWDAANYSKKLF.

The V and J genes are TRGV9 and TRGJ1 or TRGJ2. TCRdb lists no J gene, so it was determined here by aligning the DNA to germline. This CDR3 comprises 14 residues. Germline CDR1 and CDR2: GITISATS and ISYDGTV (reference sequence). V shed 0 bases, J shed 2 bases, and the junction held 4 bases outside the gene matches. Here the CDR3 DNA reads TGTGCCTTGTGGGAGGTGGAAGATTATTATAAGAAACTCTTT. Its translation: CALWEVEDYYKKLF.

The CDR3 loop reads CATWDGYPSGGYYKKLF. The CDR3 nucleotides are TGTGCCACCTGGGACGGATATCCTAGCGGGGGATACTATAAGAAACTCTTT. The genes are TRGV2 and TRGJ1 or TRGJ2. As TCRdb names no J gene, one was assigned here on the basis of a DNA match to germline. J gave up 7 bases and V 1 base, and 19 bases lay outside the gene matches. CDR3 length equals 17 residues. Looked up from germline, CDR1 is EGSNGY and CDR2 is YDSYNSKV.

This clone is labeled as large. The chain carries TRGV9 and TRGJ1 or TRGJ2. Germline V gives CDR1 GITISATS, CDR2 ISYDGTV (reference sequence). V shed 3 bases, J shed 2 bases, and the junction held 4 bases outside the gene matches. This CDR3 is built from 13 residues. DNA for the CDR3: TGTGCCTTGTGGGAGCCCTATTATTATAAGAAACTCTTT. It yields the protein CALWEPYYYKKLF.

This clone was picked up a small number of times. V gene TRGV9 combines with J gene TRGJ1 or TRGJ2. Germline matching of the DNA provided the J gene here, since TCRdb leaves it blank. CDR1 is GITISATS, CDR2 ISYDGTV, per germline (reference sequence). After removal of 0 bases from V and 5 bases from J, the junction contained 10 bases not matched to a gene. This CDR3 is built from 15 residues. CDR3 bases: TGTGCCTTGTGGGAGGTGTTGGGTAGTAATTATAAGAAACTCTTT. Translating it yields CALWEVLGSNYKKLF.

This clone was seen more than once but under ten times. This chain links TRGV8 with TRGJ1 or TRGJ2. The J gene is not listed in TCRdb, so it was assigned here from a DNA match to germline. Germline V lookup: CDR1 VENAVY, CDR2 YDSYNSRV. The CDR3 has 14 amino acids. Trimming cost V 1 base and J 3 bases; bases outside gene matches: 6. CDR3 sequence reads: CATWDRRSYYKKLF. CDR3 nucleotides: TGTGCCACCTGGGATAGAAGGAGTTATTATAAGAAACTCTTT.

The table lists this clone with a few counts. The chain recombines TRGV3 with TRGJ1 or TRGJ2. No J gene is reported in TCRdb; it was inferred here by comparing the DNA with germline. Germline trimming cut 0 bases from V and 7 bases from J; bases unmatched to any gene: 6. Germline CDR1 is VTNTFY and CDR2 is YDVSTARD (reference sequence). This CDR3 is built from 13 residues. CDR3 DNA: TGTGCCACCTGGGACAGGCGCGAATATAAGAAACTCTTT. It codes for CATWDRREYKKLF.

This clone is categorized as hyperexpanded. The CDR3 sequence: CALWEVVRELGKKIKVF. As DNA, the CDR3 is TGTGCCTTGTGGGAGGTGGTAAGGGAGTTGGGCAAAAAAATCAAGGTATTT. The rearrangement joins TRGV9 to TRGJP. Per germline, CDR1 GITISATS and CDR2 ISYDGTV (reference sequence). Trimming at V came to 0 bases and at J to 7 bases, leaving 6 bases not matched to a gene. The CDR3 has 17 residues.

The rearrangement joins TRGV9 to TRGJP. Since TCRdb gives no J gene, matching the DNA to germline was used here to assign it. V lost 2 bases and J lost 3; bases outside the gene matches: 7. The CDR3 is 18 residues long. The germline V gene encodes CDR1 GITISATS and CDR2 ISYDGTV (reference sequence). The CDR3 reads CALWEGLLQELGKKIKVF. The CDR3 DNA sequence: TGTGCCTTGTGGGAGGGCTTATTGCAAGAGTTGGGCAAAAAAATCAAGGTATTT.

Worth noting for this clone: TCRdb pairs this DNA with a much larger clone's protein that differs at residue 10, likely a read error; the protein shown was translated from the DNA. The chain links TRGV2 to TRGJP1. The J gene, left out of TCRdb, was set here by checking the DNA against germline. CDR1 and CDR2 (germline): EGSNGY, YDSYNSKV. This CDR3 contains 16 residues. The ends lost 0 bases at V and 6 bases at J; junction bases unmatched: 10. The CDR3 DNA is TGTGCCACCTGGGACGGGCCGATTGGTGCTGGTTGGTTCAAGATATTT. It is translated as CATWDGPIGAGWFKIF.